This T cell receptor (beta chain) was profiled in a study of shared clonotypes between healthy human individuals. V was pared by 4 bases and J by 4 bases, with 8 bases of the junction left unmatched. Per the germline V gene, CDR1 is MNHNS and CDR2 is SASEGT. This CDR3 is 16 amino acids long. The method was immunoSEQ multiplex PCR; TCRdb's version includes in-frame clones alone and lacks a portion of them. The data contain about 2.4 million clones, approximately 94% of them seen just once; the ten biggest clones take up about 0.38%. The study separated CD4+ cells into CD45RA+ naive and CD45RA-negative memory subsets.

Sequencing input: naive CD4+ T cells from PBMCs. Sample subset: CD45RA+ positively selected. This chain links TRBV6-1 with TRBJ1-3; 9 positions agree with TRBD1. The source is a man younger than 35 in good health. Some clones in this sample may be carry-over from other donors' samples. The CDR3 is CASSAITGGGGNTIYF. CDR3 sequence (DNA): TGTGCCAGCAGTGCCATAACAGGGGGCGGAGGAAACACCATATATTTT.